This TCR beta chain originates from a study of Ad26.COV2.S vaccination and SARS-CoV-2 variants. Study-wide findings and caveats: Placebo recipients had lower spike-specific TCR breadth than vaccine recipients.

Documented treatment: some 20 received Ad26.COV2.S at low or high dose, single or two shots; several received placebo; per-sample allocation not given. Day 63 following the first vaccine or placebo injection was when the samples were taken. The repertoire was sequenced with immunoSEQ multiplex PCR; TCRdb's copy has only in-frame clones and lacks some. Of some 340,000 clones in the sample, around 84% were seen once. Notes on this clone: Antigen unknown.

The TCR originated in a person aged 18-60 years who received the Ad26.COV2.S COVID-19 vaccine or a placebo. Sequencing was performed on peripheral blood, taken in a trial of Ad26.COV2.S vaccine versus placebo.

The CDR3 sequence is CASSASTDTQYF. Written as DNA, the CDR3 is TGTGCCAGCAGCGCGAGCACAGATACGCAGTATTTT. The chain recombines TRBV27 with TRBJ2-3; no firm D call. V dropped 6 bases and J dropped 0 bases, with 4 bases sitting between them. Germline assignment: CDR1 MNHEY and CDR2 SMNVEV (reference sequence). The CDR3 has 12 residues.